Each of the 20 T cell receptor beta chains below was sequenced from the same sample in a study of identical twins. TCRdb reanalysed the 5' RACE reads using MiXCR and keeps one entry per CDR3 protein. The repertoire holds nearly 900,000 distinct CDR3 sequences, with 12% as singletons. The same sample was also used in a study of yellow fever vaccine responses in identical twins.

The specimen sequenced was PBMCs. The receptors shown here come from a woman aged 18-35 years in good health.

This chain links TRBV20-1 with TRBJ1-1, with D possibly matching TRBD1 (5 bases). The germline V and J ends were trimmed by 3 bases and 3 bases, with 11 bases remaining between them. The germline V gene encodes CDR1 DFQATT and CDR2 SNEGSKA (reference sequence). CDR3 length: 13 residues. The CDR3 DNA follows: TGCAGTGCTAGTGATGGCAGGGACACTGAAGCTTTCTTT. This sequence encodes CSASDGRDTEAFF.

V and J are TRBV7-8 and TRBJ2-3; 8 positions agree with TRBD1. Unmatched junction bases numbered 6, after V lost 5 bases and J lost 8 bases. The CDR3 contains 13 residues. Germline V gene sequence: CDR1 SGHVS, CDR2 FQNEAQ. The CDR3 loop reads CASSHGQGGTQYF. For the CDR3, the DNA is TGTGCCAGCAGCCACGGACAGGGCGGTACGCAGTATTTT.

This clonotype was seen many times. The genes are TRBV27 and TRBJ1-2; 11 positions match TRBD1. J lost 1 base, V lost 9 bases, and 13 bases had no gene match. Per the germline V gene, CDR1 is MNHEY and CDR2 is SMNVEV (reference sequence). The CDR3 is 17 amino acids. CDR3 sequence: CARTCRDRGIGNYGYTF. The CDR3 nucleotides are TGTGCCAGAACCTGCCGGGACAGGGGGATTGGTAACTATGGCTACACCTTC.

Only a few counts were recorded for this clonotype. The V call is TRBV6-5, the J call TRBJ2-3; no clear D. The germline V gene encodes CDR1 MNHEY and CDR2 SVGAGI. Trimming took 1 base from V and 8 from J, leaving 4 bases between them. This CDR3 has 11 residues. CDR3 sequence reads: CASSYLTTQYF. CDR3 DNA: TGTGCCAGCAGTTACTTAACTACGCAGTATTTT.

This clonotype was picked up many times. The chain links TRBV12-3 or TRBV12-4 to TRBJ2-2; no firm D call. The CDR3 covers 15 residues. V lost 3 bases, J lost 4 bases, and 12 bases lay in between. In nucleotides, the CDR3 is TGTGCCAGCAGTTTTAACGTCCTAATCACCGGGGAGCTGTTTTTT. Translated: CASSFNVLITGELFF.

The V gene is TRBV7-6, the J gene TRBJ2-2; 12 nucleotides match TRBD2. J was trimmed by 13 bases and V by 3 bases; bases with no gene match: 9. The CDR3 spans 15 residues. Germline CDR1 SGHVS, CDR2 FNYEAQ. CDR3 sequence: CASSLWTSGTPGLFF. In DNA form, the CDR3 reads TGTGCCAGCAGCTTGTGGACTAGCGGGACGCCCGGGCTGTTTTTT.

The table lists this clonotype with a few counts. The chain recombines TRBV6-1 with TRBJ2-1; 7 bases agree with TRBD1. CDR3 length: 15 residues. Trimming removed 2 bases from V and 4 bases from J; junction bases left unmatched: 5. The germline gives CDR1 MNHNS, CDR2 SASEGT. The CDR3, as DNA: TGTGCCAGCAGTGAATTGAGACAGGGTTACAATGAGCAGTTCTTC. This translates into CASSELRQGYNEQFF.

This clonotype was recorded a few times. The genes are TRBV6-2 or TRBV6-3 and TRBJ2-3; D is possibly TRBD2 (5 bases). Trimming took off 2 bases at V and 6 bases at J, with 12 bases between the two ends. Germline V gene data show CDR1 as MNHEY and CDR2 as SVGEGT. There are 14 residues in the CDR3. The CDR3 reads CASSYLPGSDTQYF. In DNA form, the CDR3 reads TGTGCCAGCAGTTACCTCCCGGGGTCGGATACGCAGTATTTT.

This clonotype was seen only a few times. V gene TRBV12-3 or TRBV12-4 combines with J gene TRBJ1-2; D not resolved. The CDR3 extends over 14 amino acids. Trimming cost V 3 bases and J 2 bases, with 10 bases left between them. CDR3 DNA: TGTGCCAGCAGTTTCGTGGGCTGGAACTATGGCTACACCTTC. Translating it yields CASSFVGWNYGYTF.

This clonotype was detected only a few times. The rearrangement uses TRBV20-1 and TRBJ2-3; 7 bases align to TRBD2. CDR1 and CDR2 from the germline V gene are DFQATT and SNEGSKA (reference sequence). Trimming took 6 bases from V and 0 from J; bases not matched to a gene: 18. The CDR3 contains 18 residues. This CDR3 is CSASSLRGDPLSTDTQYF. CDR3 sequence (DNA): TGCAGTGCCTCGTCGCTCCGGGGGGATCCGTTGAGCACAGATACGCAGTATTTT.

This clonotype was observed many times. V gene TRBV2 combines with J gene TRBJ2-2, with D perhaps matching TRBD2 (6 bases). The V gene lost 8 bases and the J gene lost 4 bases, with 11 bases spanning the gap. Germline V gene sequence: CDR1 SNHLY, CDR2 FYNNEI. This CDR3 has 13 residues. The CDR3 DNA reads TGTGCCAGCCAAGGGACTTCCACCGGGGAGCTGTTTTTT. Encoded protein: CASQGTSTGELFF.

The chain uses TRBV6-1 and TRBJ2-7; D is uncertain. The CDR3 is 14 residues long. Looked up from germline, CDR1 is MNHNS and CDR2 is SASEGT. With 4 bases removed from V and 1 base from J, the gap between germline ends came to 11 bases. The CDR3 loop reads CASSGLGGSYEQYF. The CDR3 DNA follows: TGTGCCAGCAGTGGGTTGGGCGGATCCTACGAGCAGTACTTC.

This clonotype was seen a handful of times. The chain has TRBV5-1 and TRBJ1-1, with D perhaps matching TRBD1 (6 bases). Looked up from germline, CDR1 is SGHRS and CDR2 is YFSETQ. V was pared by 1 base and J by 3 bases, with 16 bases between. The CDR3 consists of 16 residues. The CDR3 region has the DNA TGCGCCAGCAGCTTGTTTCCCAAAGGGGGTGACACTGAAGCTTTCTTT. This gives the protein CASSLFPKGGDTEAFF.

The rearrangement uses TRBV6-5 and TRBJ2-7; perhaps TRBD1 as D (6 bases). Germline CDR1 MNHEY, CDR2 SVGAGI. V dropped 0 bases and J dropped 6 bases, with 9 bases sitting between them. CDR3 length: 13 residues. In nucleotides, the CDR3 is TGTGCCAGCAGTTACTCGACAGGATCCGAGCAGTACGTC. As protein: CASSYSTGSEQYV.

This chain joins TRBV6-2 or TRBV6-3 and TRBJ2-7, with D possibly being TRBD2 (5 bases). CDR1 is MNHEY and CDR2 is SVGEGT in the germline V gene. The CDR3 contains 14 residues. V was pared by 4 bases and J by 0 bases, with 10 bases between. This CDR3 is CASSSPADSYEQYF. The CDR3 nucleotides read TGTGCCAGCAGTTCCCCAGCGGACTCCTACGAGCAGTACTTC.

This clonotype was recorded many times. The chain recombines TRBV12-3 or TRBV12-4 with TRBJ2-3, with TRBD1 matching over 9 bases. The ends lost 5 bases at V and 4 bases at J; junction bases unmatched: 13. The CDR3 covers 17 residues. CDR3 DNA sequence: TGTGCCAGCAGTACACCGACAGGGGGACAGCATCCAGATACGCAGTATTTT. Protein: CASSTPTGGQHPDTQYF.

The chain uses TRBV5-1 and TRBJ1-2; TRBD1 might be the D (6 bases). The V and J ends lost 6 bases and 5 bases respectively, with 20 bases between them. The CDR3 consists of 15 residues. Germline loops: CDR1 SGHRS, CDR2 YFSETQ. The DNA of the CDR3 is TGCGCCAGCAACTTCGGGGGCGGAAGAGGGTATGGCTACACCTTC. This encodes CASNFGGGRGYGYTF. Drawing the rest from reference TRBV5-1 and TRBJ1-2, the complete variable domain is KAGVTQTPRYLIKTRGQQVTLSCSPISGHRSVSWYQQTPGQGLQFLFEYFSETQRNKGNFPGRFSGRQFSNSRSEMNVSTLELGDSALYLCASNFGGGRGYGYTFGSGTRLTVV.

This chain uses TRBV20-1 with TRBJ2-3, with D possibly TRBD2 on 6 matching bases. The CDR3 has 15 residues. Trimming pared 6 bases from V and 4 bases from J, leaving 20 bases between. The V gene's germline CDR1 is DFQATT and CDR2 SNEGSKA (reference sequence). DNA for the CDR3: TGCAGTGCCCCGGGACTGGACCTCCCTGCAGATACGCAGTATTTT. It yields the protein CSAPGLDLPADTQYF.

This clonotype appeared a single time. The chain has TRBV2 and TRBJ2-6; weak D call: TRBD1 (6 bases). Per the germline V gene, CDR1 is SNHLY and CDR2 is FYNNEI. V was cut by 5 bases and J by 0 bases, with 14 bases left in between. The CDR3 has 17 residues. The CDR3 region is CASSSGVPLSGANVLTF. DNA for the CDR3: TGTGCCAGCAGTTCAGGGGTACCCCTCTCTGGGGCCAACGTCCTGACTTTC.

This clonotype was recorded at least ten times. V usage is TRBV4-1 and J usage is TRBJ2-4; D is ambiguous. The germline V gene encodes CDR1 MGHRA and CDR2 YSYEKL. Deletions cut 0 bases from V and 6 bases from J, with 15 bases between. The CDR3 totals 16 residues. The CDR3 loop is CASSQDSGEVGNIQYF. The CDR3 nucleotides read TGCGCCAGCAGCCAAGATAGTGGGGAAGTGGGAAACATTCAGTACTTC.